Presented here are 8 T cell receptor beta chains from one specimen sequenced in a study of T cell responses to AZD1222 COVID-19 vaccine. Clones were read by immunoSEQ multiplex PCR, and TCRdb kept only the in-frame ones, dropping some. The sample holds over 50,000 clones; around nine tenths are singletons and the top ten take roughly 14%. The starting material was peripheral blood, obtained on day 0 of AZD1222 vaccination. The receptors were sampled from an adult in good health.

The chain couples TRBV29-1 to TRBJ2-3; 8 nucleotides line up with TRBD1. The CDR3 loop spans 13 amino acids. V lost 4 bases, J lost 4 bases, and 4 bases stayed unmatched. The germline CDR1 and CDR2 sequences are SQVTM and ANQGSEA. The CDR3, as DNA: TGCAGCGTTGCCCAGGGGGCATCAGATACGCAGTATTTT. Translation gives CSVAQGASDTQYF.

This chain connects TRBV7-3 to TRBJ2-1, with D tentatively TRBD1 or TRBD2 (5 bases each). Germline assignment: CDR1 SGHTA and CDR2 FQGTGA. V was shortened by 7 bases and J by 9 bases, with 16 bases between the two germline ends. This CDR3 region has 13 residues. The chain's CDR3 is CASTLGAGTEQFF. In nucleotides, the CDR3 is TGTGCCAGCACCCTAGGGGCCGGGACTGAGCAGTTCTTC.

This CDR3 reads CASSELGVAHEQYF. The CDR3 DNA reads as TGTGCCAGCAGTGAACTCGGGGTAGCTCACGAGCAGTACTTC. The J gene is TRBJ2-7, the V gene TRBV2, with D perhaps matching TRBD2 (5 bases). Trimming shortened V by 2 bases and J by 5 bases, and 13 bases separated the two germline ends. The germline CDR1 and CDR2 sequences are SNHLY and FYNNEI. The CDR3 is 14 residues long.

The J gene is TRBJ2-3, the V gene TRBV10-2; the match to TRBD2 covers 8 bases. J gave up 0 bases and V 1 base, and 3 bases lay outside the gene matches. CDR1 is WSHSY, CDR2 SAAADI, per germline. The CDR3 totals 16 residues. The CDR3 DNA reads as TGCGCCAGCAGTGAGTGGTCTAGCGGGAGCACAGATACGCAGTATTTT. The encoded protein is CASSEWSSGSTDTQYF.

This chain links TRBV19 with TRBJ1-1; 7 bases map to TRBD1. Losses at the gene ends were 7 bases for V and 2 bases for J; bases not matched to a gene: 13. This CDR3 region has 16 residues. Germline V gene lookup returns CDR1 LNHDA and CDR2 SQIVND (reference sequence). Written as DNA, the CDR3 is TGTGCCAGTACCACGGGAGGGGGCGCTTTTAACACTGAAGCTTTCTTT. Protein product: CASTTGGGAFNTEAFF.

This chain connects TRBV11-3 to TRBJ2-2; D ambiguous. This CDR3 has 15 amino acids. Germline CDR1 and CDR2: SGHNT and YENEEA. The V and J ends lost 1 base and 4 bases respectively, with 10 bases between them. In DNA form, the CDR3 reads TGTGCCAGCAGCTTAGGGCTAGGTGCCACCGGGGAGCTGTTTTTT. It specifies CASSLGLGATGELFF.

CDR3 nucleotides: TGTGCCAGCAATCAGGGGGACTATGGCTACACCTTC. Translation: CASNQGDYGYTF. The rearrangement joins TRBV12-3 or TRBV12-4 to TRBJ1-2; 7 nucleotides line up with TRBD1. This CDR3 spans 12 amino acids. Unmatched junction bases numbered 2, after V lost 7 bases and J lost 3 bases.

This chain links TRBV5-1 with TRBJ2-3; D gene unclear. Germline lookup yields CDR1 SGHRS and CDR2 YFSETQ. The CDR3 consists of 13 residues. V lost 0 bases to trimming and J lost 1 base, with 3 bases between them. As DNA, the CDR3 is TGCGCCAGCAGCTTGGCGGGCACAGATACGCAGTATTTT. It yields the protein CASSLAGTDTQYF.